The 24 T cell receptor beta chains presented below share a single source sample, sequenced in a study of Ad26.COV2.S vaccination and SARS-CoV-2 variants. The repertoire was sequenced with immunoSEQ multiplex PCR; TCRdb's copy has only in-frame clones and lacks some. The sample shows 300,000 to 400,000 clones, around 85% of them seen only once. Treatment given: some 20 received Ad26.COV2.S at low or high dose, single or two shots; several received placebo; per-sample allocation not given. Day 63 after the first vaccine or placebo injection was the time point for sampling. The sample in question was peripheral blood, obtained in a trial of Ad26.COV2.S vaccine versus placebo. The receptors were sampled from a person aged 18-65 years who received the Ad26.COV2.S COVID-19 vaccine or a placebo.

The rearrangement joins TRBV7-2 to TRBJ1-2; D is uncertain. Germline V gene data show CDR1 as SGHTA and CDR2 as FQGNSA. The V end lost 5 bases, the J end lost 4 bases, and 20 bases lay between the germline ends. The CDR3 runs to 16 residues. Here the CDR3 DNA reads TGTGCCAGCAGCCTCCCGGTAGACGCCCCAGCCTATGGCTACACCTTC. It codes for CASSLPVDAPAYGYTF.

V is TRBV7-8 and J is TRBJ1-1; D uncertain. Trimming shortened V by 5 bases and J by 0 bases, and 4 bases separated the two germline ends. CDR1 is SGHVS and CDR2 is FQNEAQ in the germline V gene. The CDR3 is 12 residues long. CDR3 protein: CASSPMNTEAFF. Here the CDR3 DNA reads TGTGCCAGCAGCCCCATGAACACTGAAGCTTTCTTT.

DNA of the CDR3: TGTGCCAGCAGCTCCCGTCGGAGCGGGGGTGTAACAGATACGCAGTATTTT. Translated: CASSSRRSGGVTDTQYF. The rearrangement uses TRBV7-2 and TRBJ2-3; TRBD2 aligns across 8 bases. With V trimmed by 4 bases and J by 3 bases, 12 bases remained unmatched. The CDR3 is 17 residues long. CDR1 is SGHTA, CDR2 FQGNSA, per germline.

J is TRBJ2-7 and V is TRBV9; D possibly uses TRBD1 or TRBD2 (5 bases each). Per the germline V gene, CDR1 is SGDLS and CDR2 is YYNGEE. V gave up 1 base and J gave up 4 bases, with 15 bases separating them. This CDR3 spans 15 amino acids. CDR3 in amino acids: CASSVNGDGGYEQYF. The CDR3 DNA follows: TGTGCCAGCAGCGTAAATGGGGACGGCGGATACGAGCAGTACTTC. Drawing the rest from reference TRBV9 and TRBJ2-7, the complete variable domain is DSGVTQTPKHLITATGQRVTLRCSPRSGDLSVYWYQQSLDQGLQFLIQYYNGEERAKGNILERFSAQQFPDLHSELNLSSLELGDSALYFCASSVNGDGGYEQYFGPGTRLTVT.

DNA for the CDR3: TGTGCCAGCAGCGTAGTCATCTCCTACAATGAGCAGTTCTTC. It translates to CASSVVISYNEQFF. The gene calls are TRBV9 and TRBJ2-1; D is undetermined. Trimming removed 0 bases from V and 0 bases from J, with 4 bases in between. Per germline, CDR1 SGDLS and CDR2 YYNGEE. The CDR3 extends over 14 amino acids.

This clone has only one observation. V gene TRBV28 combines with J gene TRBJ1-5, with a weak D call TRBD1 (6 bases). The germline V and J ends were trimmed by 8 bases and 3 bases, with 17 bases remaining between them. CDR1 and CDR2 (germline): MDHEN, SYDVKM. CDR3 length equals 15 residues. CDR3 sequence (DNA): TGTGCCAGCGTTTGGGGGCTGCAACTCAATCAGCCCCAGCATTTT. This encodes CASVWGLQLNQPQHF.

This rearrangement joins TRBV7-9 to TRBJ2-6; D is unresolved. Trimming left V 5 bases short and J 1 base short, with 12 bases between. Germline CDR1 and CDR2: SEHNR and FQNEAQ (reference sequence). The CDR3 length is 16 residues. The CDR3 is CASSPQMGSGANVLTF. CDR3 DNA sequence: TGTGCCAGCAGCCCCCAGATGGGGTCTGGGGCCAACGTCCTGACTTTC.

The chain recombines TRBV7-2 with TRBJ1-4; D is uncertain. The V gene's germline CDR1 is SGHTA and CDR2 FQGNSA. The CDR3 loop spans 13 amino acids. V was shortened by 2 bases and J by 8 bases, with 9 bases between the two germline ends. The CDR3 loop reads CASSLRRGEKLFF. Written as DNA, the CDR3 is TGTGCCAGCAGCTTACGGAGAGGAGAAAAACTGTTTTTT.

The J gene is TRBJ1-1, the V gene TRBV7-9, with TRBD1 identical over 7 bases. There are 14 residues in the CDR3. Germline V gene data show CDR1 as SEHNR and CDR2 as FQNEAQ (reference sequence). J lost 6 bases, V lost 2 bases, and 6 bases had no gene match. CDR3 sequence (DNA): TGTGCCAGCAGCTTATCTTACCAGGGGGCTGAAGCTTTCTTT. It encodes CASSLSYQGAEAFF.

The J gene is TRBJ2-1, the V gene TRBV11-2, with TRBD2 matching 9 bases. Germline CDR1 SGHAT, CDR2 FQNNGV. CDR3 length: 13 amino acids. V dropped 5 bases and J dropped 15; count of bases not matched to a gene: 11. CDR3 nucleotides: TGTGCCAGCAGCCCGGGACTAGCTGGCGCCAGGTTCTTC. It translates to CASSPGLAGARFF.

This clone has just a few counts. Other DNA sequences in this specimen translate into the identical CDR3. V gene TRBV6-5 combines with J gene TRBJ1-2; possible D gene TRBD1, 6 bases. The CDR3 spans 13 residues. V was pared by 5 bases and J by 2 bases, with 9 bases between. Germline CDR1 is MNHEY and CDR2 is SVGAGI. This CDR3 is CASSRDRNYGYTF. Here the CDR3 DNA reads TGTGCCAGCAGTCGCGACAGGAACTATGGCTACACCTTC.

The chain is built from TRBV3-1 (or the pseudogene TRBV3-2) and TRBJ1-3; D not resolved. Trimming pared 1 base from V and 1 base from J, leaving 2 bases between. The CDR3 covers 13 residues. The germline V gene encodes CDR1 LGHDT and CDR2 YNNKEL (reference sequence). CDR3 coding DNA: TGTGCCAGCAGCCAAGGATCTGGAAACACCATATATTTT. Translating it yields CASSQGSGNTIYF.

CDR3 bases: TGTGCCAGCAATTTCGCAGGGTGGAGCACCGGGGAGCTGTTTTTT. Its protein is CASNFAGWSTGELFF. The rearrangement uses TRBV7-9 and TRBJ2-2, with D tentatively TRBD1 (5 bases). V was trimmed by 7 bases and J by 4 bases, leaving 16 bases between them. The CDR3 is made up of 15 amino acids. In germline, CDR1 is SEHNR, CDR2 FQNEAQ (reference sequence).

The chain links TRBV9 to TRBJ1-4, with D unresolved. The germline V gene encodes CDR1 SGDLS and CDR2 YYNGEE. The V end lost 4 bases, the J end lost 4 bases, and 14 bases lay between the germline ends. The CDR3 runs to 15 residues. DNA of the CDR3: TGTGCCAGCAGCACCTCGGGCGGGTATAATGAAAAACTGTTTTTT. Translation: CASSTSGGYNEKLFF.

This sequence joins TRBV11-2 and TRBJ1-1; D is unresolved. Germline CDR1 and CDR2: SGHAT and FQNNGV. CDR3 length equals 14 residues. The germline V and J ends were trimmed by 0 bases and 8 bases, with 13 bases remaining between them. CDR3 protein: CASSLDSHYSEAFF. In DNA, the CDR3 is TGTGCCAGCAGCTTAGACTCCCATTACAGCGAAGCTTTCTTT.

The rearrangement links TRBV4-2 to TRBJ2-3, with TRBD2 matching over 8 bases. The germline V gene has CDR1 LGHNA and CDR2 YNFKEQ. Germline trimming cut 0 bases from V and 4 bases from J; bases unmatched to any gene: 3. The length of the CDR3 is 15 residues. CDR3 sequence reads: CASSQDRGGPDTQYF. DNA for the CDR3: TGTGCCAGCAGCCAAGATCGGGGGGGCCCAGATACGCAGTATTTT.

For the CDR3, the DNA is TGCGCCAGCAGCTTGGAAGGGACAGGGGCTCAGCCCCAGCATTTT. It translates to CASSLEGTGAQPQHF. V usage is TRBV5-1 and J usage is TRBJ1-5; 10 positions agree with TRBD1. CDR1 and CDR2 from the germline V gene are SGHRS and YFSETQ. With 0 bases clipped from V and 6 bases from J, the junction kept 3 bases outside the gene matches. The CDR3 is 15 amino acids.

The chain combines TRBV4-1 with TRBJ2-7, with 8 bases lining up with TRBD2. This CDR3 is built from 13 residues. The germline CDR1 and CDR2 sequences are MGHRA and YSYEKL. Losses at the gene ends were 2 bases for V and 6 bases for J; bases not matched to a gene: 3. CDR3 region: CASSQPGGLEQYF. Here the CDR3 DNA reads TGCGCCAGCAGCCAACCGGGGGGGCTCGAGCAGTACTTC.

This chain connects TRBV6-1 to TRBJ1-4; 8 bases are shared with TRBD1. There are 17 residues in the CDR3. Germline CDR1 reads MNHNS; CDR2 reads SASEGT. J lost 7 bases, V lost 0 bases, and 10 bases had no gene match. This chain's CDR3 is CASSEAAAGGDGEKLFF. The DNA of the CDR3 is TGTGCCAGCAGTGAAGCTGCGGCAGGGGGCGACGGTGAAAAACTGTTTTTT.

The rearrangement joins TRBV11-1 to TRBJ1-2; no reliable D call. Looked up from germline, CDR1 is SGHAT and CDR2 is FQDESV (reference sequence). CDR3 length: 14 amino acids. Between the trimmed V and J ends, which lost 7 bases and 1 base, there was a span of 13 bases. CDR3 loop: CASTPMEGNYGYTF. The CDR3 nucleotides read TGTGCCAGCACCCCAATGGAGGGTAACTATGGCTACACCTTC.

This chain uses TRBV28 with TRBJ1-5, with a tentative D call TRBD1 (6 bases). V lost 7 bases, J lost 5 bases, and 18 bases lay in between. The CDR3 runs to 15 residues. The germline CDR1 and CDR2 sequences are MDHEN and SYDVKM. The CDR3 coding sequence is TGTGCCAGCAAACCCGGGGGCCGCTTAGATCAGCCCCAGCATTTT. Translated: CASKPGGRLDQPQHF.

The chain has TRBV21-1 and TRBJ2-2. TRBV21-1 represents a pseudogene. CDR3 length equals 14 residues. The CDR3, as DNA: TGTGCCAGCAGCCCTAGGGGGGCGTCCGGGGAGCTGTTTTTT. Its protein is CASSPRGASGELFF.

This sequence joins TRBV24-1 and TRBJ1-5, with 9 bases fitting TRBD1. The CDR3 runs to 14 residues. V was pared by 10 bases and J by 1 base, with 4 bases of the junction left unmatched. CDR1 and CDR2 (germline): KGHDR, SFDVKD. DNA for the CDR3: TGTGCCACACAGGGGGCCCGAAGCAATCAGCCCCAGCATTTT. This gives the protein CATQGARSNQPQHF.

The rearrangement joins TRBV28 to TRBJ1-2; D is unresolved. Germline CDR1 and CDR2: MDHEN and SYDVKM. Trimming removed 5 bases from V and 1 base from J, with 8 bases in between. This CDR3 is built from 13 residues. This CDR3 reads CASSPRVNYGYTF. The CDR3 DNA is TGTGCCAGCAGTCCCCGGGTTAACTATGGCTACACCTTC.